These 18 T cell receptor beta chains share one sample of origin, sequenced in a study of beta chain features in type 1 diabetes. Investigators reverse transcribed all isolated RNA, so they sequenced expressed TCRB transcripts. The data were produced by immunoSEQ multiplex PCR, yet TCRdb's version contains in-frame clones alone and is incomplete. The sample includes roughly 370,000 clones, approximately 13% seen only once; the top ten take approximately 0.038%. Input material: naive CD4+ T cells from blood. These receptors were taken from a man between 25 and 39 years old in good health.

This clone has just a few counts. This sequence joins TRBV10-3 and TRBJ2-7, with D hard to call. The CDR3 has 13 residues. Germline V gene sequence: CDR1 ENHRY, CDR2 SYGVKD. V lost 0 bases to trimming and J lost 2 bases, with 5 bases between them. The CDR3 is CAISESRAYEQYV. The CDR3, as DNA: TGTGCCATCAGTGAGTCCCGGGCCTACGAGCAGTACGTC.

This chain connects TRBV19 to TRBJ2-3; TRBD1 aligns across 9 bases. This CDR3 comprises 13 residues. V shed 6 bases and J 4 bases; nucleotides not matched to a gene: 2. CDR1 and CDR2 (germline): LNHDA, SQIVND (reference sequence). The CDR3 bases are TGTGCCAGTAGGGACAGGGGTGCAGATACGCAGTATTTT. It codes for CASRDRGADTQYF.

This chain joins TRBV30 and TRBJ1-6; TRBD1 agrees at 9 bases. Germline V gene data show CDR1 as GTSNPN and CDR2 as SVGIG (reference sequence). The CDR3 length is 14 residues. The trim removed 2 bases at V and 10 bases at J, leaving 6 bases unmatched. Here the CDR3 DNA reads TGTGCCTGGAGTCCGGACAGGGGCGGCTCACCCCTCCACTTT. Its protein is CAWSPDRGGSPLHF.

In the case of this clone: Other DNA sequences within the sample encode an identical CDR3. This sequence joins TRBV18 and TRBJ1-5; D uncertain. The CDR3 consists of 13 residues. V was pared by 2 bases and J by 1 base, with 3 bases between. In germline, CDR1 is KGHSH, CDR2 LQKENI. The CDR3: CASSPGSNQPQHF. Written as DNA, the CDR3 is TGTGCCAGCTCACCAGGGAGCAATCAGCCCCAGCATTTT.

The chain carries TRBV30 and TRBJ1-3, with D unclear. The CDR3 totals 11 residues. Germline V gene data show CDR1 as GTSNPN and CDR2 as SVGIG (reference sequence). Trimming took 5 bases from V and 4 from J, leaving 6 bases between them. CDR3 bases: TGTGCCTGGTGGTCAGGAAACACCATATATTTT. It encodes CAWWSGNTIYF.

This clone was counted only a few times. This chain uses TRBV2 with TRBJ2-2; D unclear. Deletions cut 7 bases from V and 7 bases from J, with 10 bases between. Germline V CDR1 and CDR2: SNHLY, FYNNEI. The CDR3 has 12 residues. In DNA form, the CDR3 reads TGTGCCAGCACAGTAGCTATCGGGGAGCTGTTTTTT. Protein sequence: CASTVAIGELFF. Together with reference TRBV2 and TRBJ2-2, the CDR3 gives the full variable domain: EPEVTQTPSHQVTQMGQEVILRCVPISNHLYFYWYRQILGQKVEFLVSFYNNEISEKSEIFDDQFSVERPDGSNFTLKIRSTKLEDSAMYFCASTVAIGELFFGEGSRLTVL.

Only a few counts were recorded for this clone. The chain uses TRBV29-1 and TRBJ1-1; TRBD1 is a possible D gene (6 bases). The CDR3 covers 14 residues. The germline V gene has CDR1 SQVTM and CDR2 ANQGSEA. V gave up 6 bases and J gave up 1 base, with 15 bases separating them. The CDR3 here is CSVSFRGRNTEAFF. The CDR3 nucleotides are TGCAGCGTCTCCTTTCGGGGGCGGAACACTGAAGCTTTCTTT. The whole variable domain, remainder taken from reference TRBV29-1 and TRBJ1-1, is SAVISQKPSRDICQRGTSLTIQCQVDSQVTMMFWYRQQPGQSLTLIATANQGSEATYESGFVIDKFPISRPNLTFSTLTVSNMSPEDSSIYLCSVSFRGRNTEAFFGQGTRLTVV.

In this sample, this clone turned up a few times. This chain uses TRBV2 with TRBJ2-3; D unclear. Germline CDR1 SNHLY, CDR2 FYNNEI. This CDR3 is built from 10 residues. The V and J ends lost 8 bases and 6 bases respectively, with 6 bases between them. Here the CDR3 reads CASGPDTQYF. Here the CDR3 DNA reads TGTGCCAGCGGCCCCGATACGCAGTATTTT.

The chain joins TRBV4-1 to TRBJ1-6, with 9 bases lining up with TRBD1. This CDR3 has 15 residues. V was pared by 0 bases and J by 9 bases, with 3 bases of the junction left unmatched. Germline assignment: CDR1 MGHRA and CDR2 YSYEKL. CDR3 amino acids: CASSQDGQGRSPLHF. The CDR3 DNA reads TGCGCCAGCAGCCAAGACGGACAGGGGCGTTCACCCCTCCACTTT.

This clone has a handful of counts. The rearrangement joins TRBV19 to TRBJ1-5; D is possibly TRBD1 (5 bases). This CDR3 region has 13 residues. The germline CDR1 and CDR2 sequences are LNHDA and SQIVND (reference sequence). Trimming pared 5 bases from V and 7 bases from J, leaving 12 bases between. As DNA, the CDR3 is TGTGCCAGTAGTCCAAGGGGCAGGCAGCCCCAGCATTTT. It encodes CASSPRGRQPQHF.

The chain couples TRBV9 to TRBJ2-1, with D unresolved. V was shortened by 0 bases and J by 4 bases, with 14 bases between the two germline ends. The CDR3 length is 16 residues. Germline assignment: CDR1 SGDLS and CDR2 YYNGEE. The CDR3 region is CASSVGTGSLYNEQFF. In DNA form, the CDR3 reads TGTGCCAGCAGCGTAGGGACCGGTAGCCTGTACAATGAGCAGTTCTTC.

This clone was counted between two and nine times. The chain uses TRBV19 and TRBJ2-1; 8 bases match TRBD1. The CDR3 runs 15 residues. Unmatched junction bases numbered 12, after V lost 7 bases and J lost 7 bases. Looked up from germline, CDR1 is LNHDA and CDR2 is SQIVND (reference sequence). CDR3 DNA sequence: TGTGCCAGTATCGACAGGGGCGCAGGTAGGAATGAGCAGTTCTTC. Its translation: CASIDRGAGRNEQFF.

Here the CDR3 DNA reads TGCAGCGTTGAATTACGGGGGCCCCCTGAGACCCAGTACTTC. It yields the protein CSVELRGPPETQYF. The rearrangement links TRBV29-1 to TRBJ2-5; either TRBD1 or TRBD2 may supply D (6 bases each). The CDR3 covers 14 residues. The V gene's germline CDR1 is SQVTM and CDR2 ANQGSEA. V lost 2 bases to trimming and J lost 5 bases, with 15 bases between them.

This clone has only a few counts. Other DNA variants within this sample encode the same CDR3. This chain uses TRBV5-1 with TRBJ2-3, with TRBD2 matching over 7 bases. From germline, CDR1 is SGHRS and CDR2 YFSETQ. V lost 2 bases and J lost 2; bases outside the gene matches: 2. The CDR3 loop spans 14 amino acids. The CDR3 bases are TGCGCCAGCAGCTTAGCGGGGAACACAGATACGCAGTATTTT. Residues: CASSLAGNTDTQYF.

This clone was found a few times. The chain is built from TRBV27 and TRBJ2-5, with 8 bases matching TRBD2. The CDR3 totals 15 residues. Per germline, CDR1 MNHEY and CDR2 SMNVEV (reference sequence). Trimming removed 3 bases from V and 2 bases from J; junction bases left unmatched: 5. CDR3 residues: CASSFSPGGQETQYF. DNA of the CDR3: TGTGCCAGCAGTTTTTCCCCGGGAGGGCAAGAGACCCAGTACTTC.

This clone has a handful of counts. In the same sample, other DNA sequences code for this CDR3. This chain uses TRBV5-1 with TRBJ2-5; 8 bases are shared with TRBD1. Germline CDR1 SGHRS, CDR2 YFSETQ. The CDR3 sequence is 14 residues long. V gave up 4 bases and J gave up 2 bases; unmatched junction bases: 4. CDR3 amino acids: CASSPRTGQETQYF. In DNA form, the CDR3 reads TGCGCCAGCAGCCCCAGGACAGGGCAAGAGACCCAGTACTTC.

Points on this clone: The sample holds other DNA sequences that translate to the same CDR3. This chain's CDR3 is CASSFDSSYNEQFF. CDR3 nucleotides: TGTGCCAGCAGCTTCGACAGTTCCTACAATGAGCAGTTCTTC. J is TRBJ2-1 and V is TRBV7-2; D might be TRBD1 (5 bases). V was shortened by 3 bases and J by 1 base, with 7 bases between the two germline ends. CDR1 and CDR2 from the germline V gene are SGHTA and FQGNSA. The CDR3 spans 14 residues.

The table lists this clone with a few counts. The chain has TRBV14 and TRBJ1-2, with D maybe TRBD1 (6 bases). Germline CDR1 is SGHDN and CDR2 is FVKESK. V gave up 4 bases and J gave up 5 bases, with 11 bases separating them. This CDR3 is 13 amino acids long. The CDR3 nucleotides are TGTGCCAGCAGCCTACAGGGCCTTTATGGCTACACCTTC. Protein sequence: CASSLQGLYGYTF. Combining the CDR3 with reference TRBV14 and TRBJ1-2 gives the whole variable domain EAGVTQFPSHSVIEKGQTVTLRCDPISGHDNLYWYRRVMGKEIKFLLHFVKESKQDESGMPNNRFLAERTGGTYSTLKVQPAELEDSGVYFCASSLQGLYGYTFGSGTRLTVV.